These T cell receptor beta chains were read from a single sample in a study of T cells in Graves' hyperthyroidism and ophthalmopathy. TCRdb analysed the multiplex PCR reads with MiXCR anew, one entry per CDR3 protein. The sample has some 300,000 distinct CDR3 sequences, around 15% seen once. Sequenced: blood. The receptor set was obtained from a woman between 40 and 55 years old with Graves' hyperthyroidism. Each CDR3 is given without its conserved first and last residue. Part of the rows lack a size; the others show once, few, many or a class for expanded clones.

>TRBV28|once
ASSHGIAGGGETQY
>TRBV2|many
ASKRTGIIYEQY
>TRBV6-1|many
ASRPVGANEQF
>TRBV20-1|many
SAETGSGSYEQY
>TRBV20-1|many
SARPRRAGEQY
>TRBV7-9|many
ASSLILTSKYGYT
>TRBV2|many
ASGEGVGDTIY
>TRBV15|few
ATSRDWTEAGEQF
>TRBV3-1|many
ASSQSRGPGYT
>TRBV28|many
ASSLREYYEQY
>TRBV7-9|many
ASSLGVDNGYT
>TRBV9|.
ASSPGLAGGGKETQY
>TRBV12-3/TRBV12-4|many
ASSTGVSDQPQH
>TRBV13|many
ASSLIAGGAGGELF
>TRBV11-2|many
ASNRGGSYEQY
>TRBV11-2|many
ASSLRTGTFYEQY
>TRBV10-3|many
AISRTGPSYEQY
>TRBV15|many
ATQEWAHNQPQH
>TRBV2|.
ASSETGDGLNTEAF
>TRBV30|.
AWAPRVGRATDTQY
>TRBV7-8|many
ATAPGTAGQEQY
>TRBV6-1|many
ASSPGTPSSYT
>TRBV12-3/TRBV12-4|.
ASSFLSGELF
>TRBV7-2|many
ASSLGGGRAYNEQF
>TRBV19|.
ASSIPVLAPYSNQPQH
>TRBV5-8|.
ASSLEGGPNTGELF
>TRBV27|many
ASSMPGTGTGELF
>TRBV4-1|.
ASSPLAGGASYNEQF